These 17 T cell receptor beta chains were all obtained from the same sample, sequenced in a study of human T cells and chemical hapten exposure. Time point of the sample: patch test 1, 2 weeks after DPC sensitization. Treatment denoted: therapeutic diphenylcyclopropenone sensitization with weekly scalp DPC. Unfractionated whole blood yielded the extracted total RNA. TCRdb passed the RACE reads through MiXCR, listing each CDR3 protein once. The table includes 40,000 or so distinct CDR3 sequences, approximately 3.6% detected once. This material consisted of whole blood, taken in connection with sensitization to the hapten diphenylcyclopropenone (DPC). The receptors come from a man aged 45-65 years with alopecia areata. Some clones in this sample may be carry-over from other donors' samples.

This clonotype was observed at least ten times. V is TRBV7-2 and J is TRBJ2-1, with 7 nucleotides matching TRBD2. V lost 10 bases to trimming and J lost 4 bases; unmatched junction nucleotides: 10. The CDR3 contains 14 residues. Germline V CDR1 and CDR2: SGHTA, FQGNSA. CDR3 in DNA: TGTGCCATTGACTCCGCGGGAGTTTACAATGAGCAGTTCTTC. Translated: CAIDSAGVYNEQFF.

For this clonotype: Just one base apart from a much larger clone, this may be a read error. V gene TRBV7-2 combines with J gene TRBJ1-1, with a weak D call TRBD1 (5 bases). Between the trimmed V and J ends, which lost 4 bases and 6 bases, there was a span of 15 bases. The germline CDR1 and CDR2 sequences are SGHTA and FQGNSA. This CDR3 has 14 amino acids. In DNA form, the CDR3 reads TGTGCCAGCAGCTGGAGGACAAAAGGGTCTGAAGCTTTCTTT. Translation: CASSWRTKGSEAFF.

This clonotype was seen at least ten times. The V call is TRBV29-1, the J call TRBJ2-3; 10 nucleotides agree with TRBD2. This CDR3 is built from 14 residues. The V gene's germline CDR1 is SQVTM and CDR2 ANQGSEA. The V gene end was trimmed by 3 bases and the J gene end by 2 bases; junction bases not matched to a gene: 2. The CDR3 spells CSVEGTSDTDTQYF. The CDR3 DNA is TGCAGCGTTGAGGGGACTAGCGACACAGATACGCAGTATTTT.

This clonotype showed up many times. The rearrangement links TRBV29-1 to TRBJ1-2; D unresolved. The CDR3 loop spans 12 amino acids. Germline V gene data show CDR1 as SQVTM and CDR2 as ANQGSEA. The V and J ends lost 2 bases and 4 bases respectively, with 8 bases between them. CDR3 residues: CSVEYMGYGYTF. CDR3 sequence (DNA): TGCAGCGTTGAATACATGGGCTATGGCTACACCTTC.

Many counts were recorded for this clonotype. This chain joins TRBV27 and TRBJ1-1; D not certain. V dropped 7 bases and J dropped 2 bases, with 5 bases sitting between them. The germline CDR1 and CDR2 sequences are MNHEY and SMNVEV (reference sequence). This CDR3 spans 11 amino acids. In nucleotides, the CDR3 is TGTGCCAGCACCGGAAACACTGAAGCTTTCTTT. This gives the protein CASTGNTEAFF.

This clonotype was found a few times. This chain uses TRBV28 with TRBJ1-2; no firm D call. Per the germline V gene, CDR1 is MDHEN and CDR2 is SYDVKM. CDR3 size: 11 residues. Trimming left V 3 bases short and J 4 bases short, with 3 bases between. The DNA for the CDR3 is TGTGCCAGCAGTTTTATCTATGGCTACACCTTC. Protein: CASSFIYGYTF.

This clonotype was counted between two and nine times. The chain is built from TRBV7-2 and TRBJ1-5; D is perhaps TRBD1 (6 bases). Trimming pared 5 bases from V and 6 bases from J, leaving 11 bases between. The CDR3 covers 13 residues. Germline CDR1 is SGHTA and CDR2 is FQGNSA. CDR3 region: CASSRRGGQPQHF. The CDR3 DNA is TGTGCCAGCAGCCGCAGGGGTGGTCAGCCCCAGCATTTT.

This clonotype came up many times. The rearrangement links TRBV27 to TRBJ1-4; TRBD1 aligns across 8 bases. Trimming at V came to 2 bases and at J to 7 bases, leaving 12 bases not matched to a gene. Germline CDR1 reads MNHEY; CDR2 reads SMNVEV (reference sequence). The CDR3 covers 17 residues. CDR3 DNA sequence: TGTGCCAGCAGTTTAGGGTTGACTGGACAGGGAGGTGAAAAACTGTTTTTT. Its translation is CASSLGLTGQGGEKLFF.

This clonotype was seen at least ten times. The chain links TRBV6-1 to TRBJ2-2; the D is unclear. V lost 7 bases and J 2 bases, leaving 8 bases between the germline ends. The CDR3 extends over 13 amino acids. Germline V CDR1 and CDR2: MNHNS, SASEGT. CDR3 in amino acids: CASTGANTGELFF. CDR3 DNA sequence: TGTGCCAGCACGGGCGCAAACACCGGGGAGCTGTTTTTT.

This clonotype was counted ten times or more. The chain is built from TRBV5-4 and TRBJ2-3, with 7 bases identical to TRBD2. Germline V lookup: CDR1 SGHNT, CDR2 YYREEE (reference sequence). The CDR3 sequence is 16 residues long. Germline trimming cut 4 bases from V and 3 bases from J; bases unmatched to any gene: 11. This CDR3 is CASSLTLSGPTDTQYF. The CDR3 nucleotides read TGTGCCAGCAGCCTTACCCTTAGCGGGCCGACAGATACGCAGTATTTT.

This clonotype was detected many times. The rearrangement links TRBV7-6 to TRBJ2-1; no firm D call. The germline V gene has CDR1 SGHVS and CDR2 FNYEAQ. The CDR3 is made up of 17 amino acids. Trimming pared 1 base from V and 8 bases from J, leaving 21 bases between. The CDR3 spells CASSLETRVDLGDEQFF. The CDR3, as DNA: TGTGCCAGCAGCTTAGAGACCCGGGTTGATCTAGGCGATGAGCAGTTCTTC.

This clonotype was observed a handful of times. V and J are TRBV5-1 and TRBJ1-3; possibly TRBD1 for D (6 bases). The CDR3 covers 16 residues. Looked up from germline, CDR1 is SGHRS and CDR2 is YFSETQ. Between the trimmed V and J ends, which lost 0 bases and 2 bases, there was a span of 12 bases. Here the CDR3 reads CASSLEGGSPGNTIYF. As DNA, the CDR3 is TGCGCCAGCAGCTTGGAAGGGGGAAGCCCTGGAAACACCATATATTTT. Full variable domain (remainder filled in from reference TRBV5-1 and TRBJ1-3): KAGVTQTPRYLIKTRGQQVTLSCSPISGHRSVSWYQQTPGQGLQFLFEYFSETQRNKGNFPGRFSGRQFSNSRSEMNVSTLELGDSALYLCASSLEGGSPGNTIYFGEGSWLTVV.

This clonotype was recorded at least ten times. This chain uses TRBV12-3 or TRBV12-4 with TRBJ2-1, with TRBD2 matching over 11 bases. V lost 3 bases, J lost 7 bases, and 8 bases stayed unmatched. This CDR3 is 16 amino acids long. Written as DNA, the CDR3 is TGTGCCAGCAGTTTCCAGACTAGCGGGGAGGGGAATGAGCAGTTCTTC. Translating it yields CASSFQTSGEGNEQFF.

This clonotype was counted many times. The V gene is TRBV30, the J gene TRBJ1-4, with a weak D call TRBD1 (6 bases). Germline V lookup: CDR1 GTSNPN, CDR2 SVGIG (reference sequence). Trimming removed 1 base at V and 7 bases at J, with 10 bases between. This CDR3 region has 13 residues. The CDR3 nucleotides are TGTGCCTGGAGTGGGGGGGCTGGTGAAAAACTGTTTTTT. This gives the protein CAWSGGAGEKLFF. Full variable domain (missing parts from reference TRBV30 and TRBJ1-4): SQTIHQWPATLVQPVGSPLSLECTVEGTSNPNLYWYRQAAGRGLQLLFYSVGIGQISSEVPQNLSASRPQDRQFILSSKKLLLSDSGFYLCAWSGGAGEKLFFGSGTQLSVL.

There are many counts of this clonotype. The chain uses TRBV6-2 or TRBV6-3 and TRBJ2-3; 12 bases fit TRBD2. The CDR3 spans 16 residues. CDR1 is MNHEY, CDR2 SVGEGT, per germline. V lost 2 bases, J lost 6 bases, and 6 bases stayed unmatched. CDR3 region: CASSYPTSGSRDTQYF. CDR3 in DNA: TGTGCCAGCAGTTACCCGACTAGCGGGAGCCGGGATACGCAGTATTTT.

This clonotype was picked up many times. The rearrangement links TRBV15 to TRBJ1-4; TRBD1 matches 9 bases. CDR1 and CDR2 from the germline V gene are LNHNV and YYDKDF (reference sequence). Trimming cost V 8 bases and J 8 bases; bases outside gene matches: 6. This CDR3 has 13 residues. Here the CDR3 reads CATVPGQGEKLFF. CDR3 nucleotide sequence: TGTGCCACCGTTCCGGGACAGGGCGAAAAACTGTTTTTT.

This clonotype was found many times. The chain recombines TRBV20-1 with TRBJ2-1, with a weak D call TRBD2 (5 bases). The CDR3 length is 15 residues. Between the trimmed V and J ends, which lost 0 bases and 10 bases, there was a span of 19 bases. Germline CDR1 DFQATT, CDR2 SNEGSKA (reference sequence). CDR3 region: CSARDPWTRSREQFF. The CDR3 DNA sequence: TGCAGTGCTAGAGATCCTTGGACTCGCTCGCGCGAGCAGTTCTTC.